This section outlines one T cell receptor beta chain sequence together with its context. This entry comes from a study of blood T cell repertoires in COVID-19. Study in general: There were acute and convalescent COVID-19 samples, and they came from the United States, Italy and Spain. PBMCs, B-cell-depleted T cells, or T cells were the source of the cDNA or gDNA that made up the material.

As processed by the authors: Reference gene primer amplification gave nucleated cell count estimates. TCRdb's copy holds only in-frame clones and misses some; the assay was immunoSEQ multiplex PCR. V and J calls and clone size are copied from that table; D and trimming were computed from the DNA. The data contain 150,000 to 200,000 clones, 60% to 85% of them singletons. The ends lost 3 bases at V and 5 bases at J; junction bases unmatched: 7. Germline CDR1 and CDR2: MGHRA and YSYEKL. This CDR3 contains 17 residues. Patients in Seattle were enrolled during active infection, then followed longitudinally.

The chain joins TRBV4-1 to TRBJ1-6; 10 bases align to TRBD1. The sample comprised peripheral blood. The receptor was isolated from a woman aged 55-69 years with COVID-19, enrolled during active disease. This CDR3 is CASSHSRDRGDNSPLHF. Written as DNA, the CDR3 is TGCGCCAGCAGCCATAGCAGGGACAGGGGCGATAATTCACCCCTCCACTTT.